The 20 T cell receptor beta chains listed next were all sequenced from one sample in a study of blood T cell repertoires in COVID-19. The method was immunoSEQ multiplex PCR; TCRdb's version includes in-frame clones alone and lacks a portion of them. The top ten clones hold roughly 1.9% of a sample with roughly 430,000 clones, around 90% of them seen once. What was sequenced was PBMCs or T cells enriched from blood (not recorded which). The receptor source for this set is a woman aged 40 to 49 with acute COVID-19.

The chain combines TRBV3-1 (or the pseudogene TRBV3-2) with TRBJ2-1, with D tentatively TRBD1 (6 bases). Trimming shortened V by 9 bases and J by 8 bases, and 20 bases separated the two germline ends. CDR3 length: 14 residues. Per the germline V gene, CDR1 is LGHDT and CDR2 is YNNKEL (reference sequence). In DNA, the CDR3 is TGTGCCAGTATCCTACAGGGTCACCCACATGAGCAGTTCTTC. Translated, it gives CASILQGHPHEQFF.

The chain employs TRBV11-2 and TRBJ2-5; TRBD1 matches 10 bases. V shed 5 bases and J 1 base; nucleotides not matched to a gene: 4. The germline V gene has CDR1 SGHAT and CDR2 FQNNGV. The CDR3 has 15 residues. The chain's CDR3 is CASSRDRGGQETQYF. In DNA, the CDR3 is TGTGCCAGCAGCAGGGACAGGGGTGGCCAAGAGACCCAGTACTTC.

The rearrangement links TRBV6-5 to TRBJ1-4; D uncertain. Germline-derived CDR1 and CDR2 are MNHEY and SVGAGI. Trimming removed 4 bases from V and 0 bases from J, with 6 bases in between. The CDR3 loop spans 14 amino acids. CDR3 loop: CASSFQSTNEKLFF. The CDR3 DNA follows: TGTGCCAGCAGTTTTCAGTCAACTAATGAAAAACTGTTTTTT.

This clone came up a few times. The chain recombines TRBV5-1 with TRBJ2-2; D not certain. The CDR3 runs to 13 residues. Germline lookup yields CDR1 SGHRS and CDR2 YFSETQ. With 0 bases removed from V and 7 bases from J, the gap between germline ends came to 7 bases. The CDR3 spells CASSLGHVGELFF. The CDR3 nucleotides are TGCGCCAGCAGCTTGGGGCATGTCGGGGAGCTGTTTTTT.

The V and J genes are TRBV18 and TRBJ1-1; 7 bases align to TRBD1. The CDR3 runs to 14 residues. Germline CDR1 reads KGHSH; CDR2 reads LQKENI. V was clipped by 10 bases and J by 6 bases; unmatched bases: 14. CDR3 in DNA: TGTGCCACCCTCGAAATTGGAGGGACAGCTGAAGCTTTCTTT. Its protein is CATLEIGGTAEAFF.

A single count supports this clone. V is TRBV5-3 and J is TRBJ1-1; D is unclear. TRBV5-3 is marked as an open reading frame, function uncertain. The CDR3 spans 15 residues. V was pared by 0 bases and J by 1 base, with 10 bases between. The CDR3 nucleotides are TGTGCCAGAAGCTTGGGGGCTTTCAGGAACACTGAAGCTTTCTTT. Translated, it gives CARSLGAFRNTEAFF.

This chain links TRBV24-1 with TRBJ1-1; 9 bases match TRBD1. The CDR3 has 16 amino acids. The germline V gene encodes CDR1 KGHDR and CDR2 SFDVKD. Losses at the gene ends were 1 base for V and 7 bases for J; bases not matched to a gene: 9. CDR3 DNA: TGTGCCACCAGTGATTTACGCTCCGGGACAGGGAGTGAAGCTTTCTTT. This gives the protein CATSDLRSGTGSEAFF.

This rearrangement joins TRBV7-7 to TRBJ2-1; D is possibly TRBD1 (6 bases). Germline V gene lookup returns CDR1 SSHAT and CDR2 FNYEAQ (reference sequence). CDR3 length equals 14 residues. Trimming removed 5 bases from V and 7 bases from J, with 15 bases in between. The CDR3 here is CASSRQQGTNEQFF. The CDR3 nucleotides read TGTGCCAGCAGCCGCCAACAGGGTACAAATGAGCAGTTCTTC.

This CDR3 reads CASSQWEGREKLFF. The CDR3 nucleotides read TGTGCCAGCAGCCAATGGGAGGGCCGGGAAAAACTGTTTTTT. The rearrangement uses TRBV3-1 (or the pseudogene TRBV3-2) and TRBJ1-4; D gene uncertain. V lost 2 bases, J lost 8 bases, and 12 bases lay in between. Germline loops: CDR1 LGHDT, CDR2 YNNKEL (reference sequence). The CDR3 is 14 residues long.

This chain joins TRBV4-2 and TRBJ1-6, with D uncertain. CDR1 is LGHNA, CDR2 YNFKEQ, per germline. Trimming stripped 4 bases from V and 7 bases from J, with 11 bases between. CDR3 length equals 14 residues. The CDR3 DNA is TGTGCCAGCAGCCTAATCGGTCTCAATTCACCCCTCCACTTT. This gives the protein CASSLIGLNSPLHF.

The chain recombines TRBV6-5 with TRBJ1-2; a possible D gene is TRBD1 (5 bases). The germline V and J ends were trimmed by 0 bases and 6 bases, with 11 bases remaining between them. CDR3 length: 14 residues. Germline-derived CDR1 and CDR2 are MNHEY and SVGAGI. The CDR3 loop is CASSYSGKGDGYTF. The CDR3 DNA is TGTGCCAGCAGTTACTCGGGTAAAGGGGATGGCTACACCTTC.

The sample holds one count of this clone. The chain combines TRBV6-2 or TRBV6-3 with TRBJ2-1; D might be TRBD2 (7 bases). The germline V gene encodes CDR1 MNHEY and CDR2 SVGEGT. The germline V and J ends were trimmed by 2 bases and 3 bases, with 11 bases remaining between them. The CDR3 loop spans 15 amino acids. The CDR3 reads CASSYDGGHYNEQFF. The CDR3 DNA is TGTGCCAGCAGTTACGACGGGGGGCACTACAATGAGCAGTTCTTC.

The CDR3 loop reads CASSLGRTDGNTIYF. The CDR3 DNA reads as TGTGCCAGCAGCTTAGGACGGACTGATGGAAACACCATATATTTT. The rearrangement uses TRBV7-2 and TRBJ1-3; D ambiguous. Trimming removed 1 base from V and 3 bases from J, with 10 bases in between. Germline V CDR1 and CDR2: SGHTA, FQGNSA. The CDR3 consists of 15 residues.

DNA of the CDR3: TGTGCCAGCAGCGATATACTAGCGGGGGGACCCCAAGGGCCAGATACGCAGTATTTT. As protein: CASSDILAGGPQGPDTQYF. This rearrangement joins TRBV11-2 to TRBJ2-3; 12 bases match TRBD2. J lost 4 bases, V lost 5 bases, and 16 bases had no gene match. This CDR3 spans 19 amino acids. CDR1 is SGHAT and CDR2 is FQNNGV in the germline V gene.

The chain carries TRBV7-8 and TRBJ1-1; no clear D gene. The germline V gene has CDR1 SGHVS and CDR2 FQNEAQ. The CDR3 is 13 amino acids. V was clipped by 5 bases and J by 0 bases, with 7 bases between them. The CDR3, as DNA: TGTGCCAGCAGCCGAAACATGAACACTGAAGCTTTCTTT. Translated, it gives CASSRNMNTEAFF.

The V call is TRBV28, the J call TRBJ1-4, with D hard to call. The CDR3 loop spans 14 amino acids. Per the germline V gene, CDR1 is MDHEN and CDR2 is SYDVKM. Trimming took off 2 bases at V and 3 bases at J, with 7 bases between the two ends. The CDR3 here is CASSLLQSNEKLFF. CDR3 nucleotides: TGTGCCAGCAGTTTACTGCAGTCTAATGAAAAACTGTTTTTT.

The chain joins TRBV6-5 to TRBJ2-3, with TRBD1 matching 7 bases. The germline V gene encodes CDR1 MNHEY and CDR2 SVGAGI. The CDR3 covers 14 residues. The V segment lost 6 bases and the J segment 3 bases; nucleotides outside the gene matches: 6. The CDR3 sequence: CASRKTGLTDTQYF. CDR3 DNA: TGTGCCAGCAGGAAGACAGGGTTGACAGATACGCAGTATTTT.

V gene TRBV3-1 (or the pseudogene TRBV3-2) combines with J gene TRBJ1-2; unclear D gene. Per germline, CDR1 LGHDT and CDR2 YNNKEL (reference sequence). V lost 0 bases and J 3 bases, leaving 11 bases between the germline ends. The CDR3 loop spans 15 amino acids. CDR3 amino acids: CASSQDGGSYYGYTF. Written as DNA, the CDR3 is TGTGCCAGCAGCCAAGATGGCGGGTCCTACTATGGCTACACCTTC.

This clone was counted only a few times. The chain couples TRBV30 to TRBJ1-6; D uncertain. The V and J ends lost 5 bases and 7 bases respectively, with 15 bases between them. The CDR3 sequence is 14 residues long. From germline, CDR1 is GTSNPN and CDR2 SVGIG (reference sequence). The CDR3 spells CAWAPSAGNSPLHF. In nucleotides, the CDR3 is TGTGCCTGGGCCCCGTCGGCCGGGAATTCACCCCTCCACTTT.

The count of this clone is one. This chain connects TRBV3-1 (or the pseudogene TRBV3-2) to TRBJ2-5; D uncertain. Trimming left V 4 bases short and J 4 bases short, with 13 bases between. CDR1 and CDR2 (germline): LGHDT, YNNKEL (reference sequence). This CDR3 is built from 14 residues. CDR3 nucleotide sequence: TGTGCCAGCAGCCGTCAGGTTTTCCCAGAGACCCAGTACTTC. Translating gives CASSRQVFPETQYF.